The sequence of this TCR beta chain was determined in a study of blood T cell repertoires in COVID-19. Comment on this clone: Additional DNA sequences in this sample encode the identical CDR3.

The CDR3 runs 14 residues. Germline CDR1 reads SNHLY; CDR2 reads FYNNEI. J was trimmed by 12 bases and V by 6 bases; bases with no gene match: 6. Original analysis: It was from reference gene primer amplification that nucleated cell counts were estimated. Some clones are missing from TCRdb's copy, which holds only in-frame ones; the method was immunoSEQ multiplex PCR. The V and J calls and clone size were taken over from that table, and D and trimming were inferred from the DNA. Among about 200,000 clones listed, approximately 81% were seen once. What was sequenced was peripheral blood. The V and J genes are TRBV2 and TRBJ2-1, with 15 bases fitting TRBD2. The TCR comes from a woman older than 75 with acute or convalescent COVID-19. The CDR3 loop is CASRGQGLAGGQFF. In DNA form, the CDR3 reads TGTGCCAGCAGGGGTCAGGGACTAGCGGGGGGGCAGTTCTTC. The whole variable domain, remainder taken from reference TRBV2 and TRBJ2-1, is EPEVTQTPSHQVTQMGQEVILRCVPISNHLYFYWYRQILGQKVEFLVSFYNNEISEKSEIFDDQFSVERPDGSNFTLKIRSTKLEDSAMYFCASRGQGLAGGQFFGPGTRLTVL.